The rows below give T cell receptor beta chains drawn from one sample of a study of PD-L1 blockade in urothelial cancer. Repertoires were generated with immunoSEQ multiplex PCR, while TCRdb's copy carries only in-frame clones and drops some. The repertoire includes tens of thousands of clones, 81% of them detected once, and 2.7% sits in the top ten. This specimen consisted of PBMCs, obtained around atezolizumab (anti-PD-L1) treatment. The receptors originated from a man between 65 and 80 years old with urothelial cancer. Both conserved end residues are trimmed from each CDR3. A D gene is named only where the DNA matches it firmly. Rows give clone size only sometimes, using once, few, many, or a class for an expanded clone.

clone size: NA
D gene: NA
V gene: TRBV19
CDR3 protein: ASSQRGGEVDQPQH

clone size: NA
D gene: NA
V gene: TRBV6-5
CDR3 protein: ASSYLQGYGYT

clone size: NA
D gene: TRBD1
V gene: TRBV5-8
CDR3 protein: ASSSIHRGLNYGYT

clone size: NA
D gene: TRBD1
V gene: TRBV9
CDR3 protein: ASSATDRGQF

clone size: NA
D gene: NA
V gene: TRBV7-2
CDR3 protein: ASSAAGGWGGNTIY

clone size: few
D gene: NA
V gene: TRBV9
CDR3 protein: ASSRGQLNTEAF

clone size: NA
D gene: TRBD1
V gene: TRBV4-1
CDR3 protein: ASSQGWGRTGNSYEQY

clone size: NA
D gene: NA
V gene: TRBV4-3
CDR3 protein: ASSQDRTANQPQH

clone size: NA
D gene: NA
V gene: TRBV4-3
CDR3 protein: ASSQDLGSAYNEQF

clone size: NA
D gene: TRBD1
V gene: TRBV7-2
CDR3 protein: ASSLYDRDYEQY

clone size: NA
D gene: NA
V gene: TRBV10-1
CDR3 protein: ASSLISGIEPYEQY

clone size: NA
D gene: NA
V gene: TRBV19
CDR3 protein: ASSVTHRVSSYEQY

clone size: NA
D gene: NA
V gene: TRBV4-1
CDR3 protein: ASSQDWSGRGTEAF

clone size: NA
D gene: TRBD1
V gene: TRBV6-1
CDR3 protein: ASSPGTETTYEQY

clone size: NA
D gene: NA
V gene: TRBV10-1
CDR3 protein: ASSESSFAGNIQF

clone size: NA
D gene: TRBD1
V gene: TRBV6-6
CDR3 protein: ASSPFADRGGEQY

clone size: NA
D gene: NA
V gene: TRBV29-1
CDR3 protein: SVEESGGPDTQY

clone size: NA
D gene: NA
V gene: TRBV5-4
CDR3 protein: ASSPGGSGANVLT

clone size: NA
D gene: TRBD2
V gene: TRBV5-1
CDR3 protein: ASTRQGRGVTDTQY

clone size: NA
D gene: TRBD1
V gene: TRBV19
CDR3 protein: ATEGAYGYT

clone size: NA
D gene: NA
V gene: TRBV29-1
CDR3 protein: SVLRTAGNTIY

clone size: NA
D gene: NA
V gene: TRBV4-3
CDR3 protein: ASSLTHHYGYT

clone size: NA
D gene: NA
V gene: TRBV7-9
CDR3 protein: ASSSPSPTSLSNEQF

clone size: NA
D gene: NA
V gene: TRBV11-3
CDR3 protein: ASSSPRGSGANVLT

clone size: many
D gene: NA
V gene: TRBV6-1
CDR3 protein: ASSEEEGVLYDNEQF

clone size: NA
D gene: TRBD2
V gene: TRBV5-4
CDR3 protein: ASSLDLAGGQETQY

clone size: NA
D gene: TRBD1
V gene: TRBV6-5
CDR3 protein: ASSYDREVTEAF

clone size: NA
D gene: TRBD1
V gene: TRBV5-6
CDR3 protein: ASRPGTGRTAF

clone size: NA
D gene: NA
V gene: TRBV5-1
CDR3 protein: ASREPGGPYEQY

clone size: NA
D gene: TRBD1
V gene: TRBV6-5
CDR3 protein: ASSSPGQGSGEAF

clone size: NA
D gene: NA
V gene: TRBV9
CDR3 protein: ASSQSYRFSGYT

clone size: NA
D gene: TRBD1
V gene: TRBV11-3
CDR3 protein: ASSTSRQGSYEQY

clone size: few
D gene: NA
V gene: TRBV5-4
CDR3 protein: ASSLGAQFGYGYT

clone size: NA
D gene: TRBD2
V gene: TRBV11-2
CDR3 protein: ASGGLAGPRHEQF

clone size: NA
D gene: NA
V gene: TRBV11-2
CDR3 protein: ASSLGSPSNQPQH

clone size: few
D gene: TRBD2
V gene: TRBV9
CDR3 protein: ASSRGGRAYEQY

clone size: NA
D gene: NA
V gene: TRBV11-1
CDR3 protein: ASSSHRNEQF

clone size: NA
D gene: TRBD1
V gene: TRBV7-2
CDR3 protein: ASSLRQGGKDYGYT

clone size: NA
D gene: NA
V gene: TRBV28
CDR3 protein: ASSLGGLGLWE

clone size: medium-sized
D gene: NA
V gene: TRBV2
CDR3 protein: ASSEAFGNTGELF

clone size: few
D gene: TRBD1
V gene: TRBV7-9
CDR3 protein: ASSEQGAAGNTIY

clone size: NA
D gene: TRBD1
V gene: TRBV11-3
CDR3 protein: ASSLDTRQGAYNEQF